This TCR beta chain came from a study of blood T cells in healthy people across ages. With a J-beta primer mix and a sample-barcoded 5' primer, a second PCR ran about 7 to 11 cycles. From the 5' RACE reads, TCRdb called clonotypes with MiXCR, one entry per CDR3 protein. The sample records about 810,000 distinct CDR3 sequences, around 34% being singletons. This clonotype was seen many times. What it binds is unknown. Study results and limitations: Estimates based on one million T cells were treated as lower bounds.

The CDR3 is 16 residues long. From germline, CDR1 is LGHDT and CDR2 YNNKEL (reference sequence). Unmatched junction bases numbered 11, after V lost 4 bases and J lost 3 bases. J is TRBJ2-5 and V is TRBV3-1; TRBD2 matches 7 bases. The TCR comes from a man between 18 and 29 years old in good health. Source material: blood. The CDR3 is CASSPQRGERKETQYF. In DNA form, the CDR3 reads TGTGCCAGCAGCCCACAGCGGGGTGAACGAAAAGAGACCCAGTACTTC.